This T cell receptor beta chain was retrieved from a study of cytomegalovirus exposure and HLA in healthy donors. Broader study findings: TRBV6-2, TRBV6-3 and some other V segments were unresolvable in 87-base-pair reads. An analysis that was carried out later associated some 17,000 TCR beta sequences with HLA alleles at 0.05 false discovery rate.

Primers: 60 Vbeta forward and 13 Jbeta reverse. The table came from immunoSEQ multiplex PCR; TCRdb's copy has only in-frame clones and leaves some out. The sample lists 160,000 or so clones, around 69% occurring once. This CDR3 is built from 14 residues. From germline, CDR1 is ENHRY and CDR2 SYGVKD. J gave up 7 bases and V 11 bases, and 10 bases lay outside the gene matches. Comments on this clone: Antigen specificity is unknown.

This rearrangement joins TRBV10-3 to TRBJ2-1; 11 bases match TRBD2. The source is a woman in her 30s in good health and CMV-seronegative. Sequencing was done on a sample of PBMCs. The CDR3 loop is CALGDTSGSNEQFF. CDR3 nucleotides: TGTGCCCTAGGAGACACTAGCGGGAGTAATGAGCAGTTCTTC.